This TCR beta chain originates from a study of T-cell memory formation after mild COVID-19. Whole-study context: The study found TCR clusters largely donor specific. Study observations and caveats: Clones contracting across day 15 to 85 had a balanced CD4/CD8 profile; later expanding clones leaned CD4+.

CDR3 length equals 13 residues. Deletions cut 6 bases from V and 2 bases from J, with 11 bases between. The germline CDR1 and CDR2 sequences are DFQATT and SNEGSKA (reference sequence). With constant-segment primers, 5'RACE yielded cDNA libraries of TCR alpha and TCR beta that carried sample barcodes and UMIs. From the 5' RACE reads, TCRdb called clonotypes with MiXCR, one entry per CDR3 protein. In the table there are roughly 58,000 distinct CDR3 sequences, 8% to 10% of which are singletons. This clonotype was detected a few times. Its antigen is not identified. This sequence joins TRBV20-1 and TRBJ1-3; a possible D gene is TRBD1 (6 bases). Input material: PBMCs or a T cell subset sorted from them (not recorded which). The clonotype originates from a man aged 18 to 30 who had mild COVID-19 (a few samples of this study predate the infection). Cell type and time point are not known. The CDR3 DNA is TGCAGTGCGCGAGGACAGCCTGGAAACACCATATATTTT. It specifies CSARGQPGNTIYF.